A selection of T cell receptor beta chains follows, all from one sample in a study of blood T cell repertoires in COVID-19. Produced via immunoSEQ multiplex PCR; TCRdb's table is partial and in-frame only. The table lists tens of thousands of clones, 70% to 90% of them singletons. The material sequenced was PBMCs or T cells enriched from blood (not recorded which). The source of these receptors is a woman aged 40-49 years with acute COVID-19. Both conserved end residues are part of each CDR3. Fields, in order: J gene, D gene, V gene, clone size, CDR3 DNA, CDR3 protein. A D gene is named only where the DNA matches it firmly. Clone size is given for some rows only: seen once, a few or many times, or a class if the clone is expanded.

J: TRBJ2-2; D: TRBD1; V: TRBV5-6; size: -; DNA: TGTGCCAGCAGACTTCAGACAGGGGGCGCGGACACCGGGGAGCTGTTTTTT; CDR3: CASRLQTGGADTGELFF
J: TRBJ2-5; D: TRBD2; V: TRBV7-8; size: few; DNA: TGTGCCGGAGCTTACAGCGGGGGGCTACAAGAGACCCAGTACTTC; CDR3: CAGAYSGGLQETQYF
J: TRBJ1-2; D: -; V: TRBV21-1; size: -; DNA: TGTGCCAGCAAAGGGATACAGGGGGCGGCTGGCTACACCTTC; CDR3: CASKGIQGAAGYTF
J: TRBJ2-5; D: TRBD2; V: TRBV9; size: -; DNA: TGTGCCAGCAGCGTAGCTTCTCGGGGGGGATCCCAAGAGACCCAGTACTTC; CDR3: CASSVASRGGSQETQYF
J: TRBJ1-2; D: -; V: TRBV5-1; size: few; DNA: TGCGCCAGCAGCGAGACAGGCAACTATGGCTACACCTTC; CDR3: CASSETGNYGYTF
J: TRBJ2-5; D: -; V: TRBV10-3; size: -; DNA: TGTGCCATCAGTCAGGGAAACCAAGAGACCCAGTACTTC; CDR3: CAISQGNQETQYF
J: TRBJ1-6; D: TRBD1; V: TRBV18; size: -; DNA: TGTGCCAGCTCACTTGGGACAGGGAGCAATTCACCCCTCCACTTT; CDR3: CASSLGTGSNSPLHF
J: TRBJ2-1; D: TRBD2; V: TRBV5-1; size: -; DNA: TGCGCCAGCAGCGTACTAGCGGGAATACACAATGAGCAGTTCTTC; CDR3: CASSVLAGIHNEQFF
J: TRBJ1-4; D: TRBD1; V: TRBV5-1; size: -; DNA: TGCGCCAGCAGCTTAGACAGGGGCAGAGAAAAACTGTTTTTT; CDR3: CASSLDRGREKLFF
J: TRBJ2-7; D: TRBD2; V: TRBV14; size: -; DNA: TGTGCCAGCAGCCAAGGAAGCGGGAGGGCCTCCGAGCAGTACTTC; CDR3: CASSQGSGRASEQYF
J: TRBJ1-2; D: -; V: TRBV10-1; size: -; DNA: TGCGCCAGCAGAACAAGGACAGACTATGGCTACACCTTC; CDR3: CASRTRTDYGYTF
J: TRBJ1-6; D: TRBD1; V: TRBV14; size: -; DNA: TGTGCCAGCAGCGAGAGAACAGGGGCGGATTCACCCCTCCACTTT; CDR3: CASSERTGADSPLHF
J: TRBJ1-2; D: TRBD1; V: TRBV5-1; size: -; DNA: TGCGCCAGTCGTGAAGGACAGGGAGTTAACTATGGCTACACCTTC; CDR3: CASREGQGVNYGYTF
J: TRBJ1-6; D: TRBD1; V: TRBV14; size: -; DNA: TGTGCCAGCAGCCAAGATACCGGGACAGGTGGATCACCCCTCCACTTT; CDR3: CASSQDTGTGGSPLHF
J: TRBJ2-1; D: -; V: TRBV27; size: -; DNA: TGTGCCAGCAGTGTGGGGGGGCTACACAATGAGCAGTTCTTC; CDR3: CASSVGGLHNEQFF
J: TRBJ2-2; D: -; V: TRBV2; size: many; DNA: TGTGCCAGCAGTCAGACAGTCGCGAACACCGGGGAGCTGTTTTTT; CDR3: CASSQTVANTGELFF
J: TRBJ2-7; D: -; V: TRBV7-2; size: -; DNA: TGTGCCAGCAGCTACGGAGGGCTACTTTACGAGCAGTACTTC; CDR3: CASSYGGLLYEQYF
J: TRBJ2-7; D: TRBD1; V: TRBV3-1/TRBV3-2; size: -; DNA: TGTGCCAGCAGCCAAGACGGGACAGGGAATCGGCAGTACTTC; CDR3: CASSQDGTGNRQYF
J: TRBJ1-1; D: TRBD1; V: TRBV7-2; size: -; DNA: TGTGCCAGCAGCACAACAGGGGGCCGTGGTGAAGCTTTCTTT; CDR3: CASSTTGGRGEAFF
J: TRBJ1-2; D: TRBD1; V: TRBV7-8; size: -; DNA: TGTGCCAGCAGCTTAATGGTTAGGGGGCAGGGGGCTGGCTACACCTTC; CDR3: CASSLMVRGQGAGYTF
J: TRBJ2-2; D: -; V: TRBV13; size: -; DNA: TGTGCCAGCAGCGTAGAACAGGTCACCGGGGAGCTGTTTTTT; CDR3: CASSVEQVTGELFF
J: TRBJ1-1; D: -; V: TRBV10-3; size: -; DNA: TGTGCCATCAGTCAGAAAATGAACACTGAAGCTTTCTTT; CDR3: CAISQKMNTEAFF
J: TRBJ1-1; D: TRBD1; V: TRBV2; size: once; DNA: TGTGCCAGCAGTGTTACAGGGGGACGAGTAGGAGGAGCTTTCTTT; CDR3: CASSVTGGRVGGAFF
J: TRBJ1-6; D: TRBD1; V: TRBV4-1; size: -; DNA: TGCGCCAGCAGCCAGCGGACAGGAGAAACGCAGAGCTCCTATAATTCACCCCTCCACTTT; CDR3: CASSQRTGETQSSYNSPLHF
J: TRBJ2-1; D: -; V: TRBV12-2; size: -; DNA: TGTGCAAGTCGCTTCCGGACTAGCGGGGGCATCAATGAGCAGTTCTTC; CDR3: CASRFRTSGGINEQFF
J: TRBJ1-4; D: -; V: TRBV6-5; size: -; DNA: TGTGCCAGCCTTGGACCAGGCAGGGTAAATGAAAAACTGTTTTTT; CDR3: CASLGPGRVNEKLFF
J: TRBJ1-2; D: TRBD1; V: TRBV27; size: -; DNA: TGTGCCAGCAGTTTATCGGAAACAGGGGGACGCTATGGCTACACCTTC; CDR3: CASSLSETGGRYGYTF
J: TRBJ2-5; D: TRBD2; V: TRBV28; size: -; DNA: TGTGCCAGCAGGGCGCGACTAGCGGGGCAAGAGACCCAGTACTTC; CDR3: CASRARLAGQETQYF
J: TRBJ2-2; D: TRBD1; V: TRBV24-1; size: once; DNA: TGTGCCACCAGTGGCCCGGGACAGGGGAAGGGGGACACCGGGGAGCTGTTTTTT; CDR3: CATSGPGQGKGDTGELFF
J: TRBJ1-1; D: TRBD1; V: TRBV10-3; size: few; DNA: TGTGCCATCAGTGGTACGGGACAGGGGAACACTGAAGCTTTCTTT; CDR3: CAISGTGQGNTEAFF